The sequence of this T cell receptor beta chain was determined in a study of cytomegalovirus exposure and HLA in healthy donors. 13 Jbeta primers and 60 Vbeta primers were used for the PCR. The method was immunoSEQ multiplex PCR; TCRdb's version includes in-frame clones alone and lacks a portion of them. The data hold some 140,000 clones, with around 79% observed a single time. CDR1 is KGHSH, CDR2 LQKENI, per germline. Trimming left V 6 bases short and J 7 bases short, with 19 bases between. The CDR3 is 15 amino acids. The sample consisted of PBMCs. The source of this sequence is a female donor in good health and CMV-seronegative. J is TRBJ2-4 and V is TRBV18, with D possibly matching TRBD2 (5 bases). CDR3 nucleotides: TGTGCCAGCTCGCTGGGCCCTCGGGAACGGAACATTCAGTACTTC. It encodes CASSLGPRERNIQYF. The whole variable domain, filled in from reference TRBV18 and TRBJ2-4, reads NAGVMQNPRHLVRRRGQEARLRCSPMKGHSHVYWYRQLPEEGLKFMVYLQKENIIDESGMPKERFSAEFPKEGPSILRIQQVVRGDSAAYFCASSLGPRERNIQYFGAGTRLSVL.